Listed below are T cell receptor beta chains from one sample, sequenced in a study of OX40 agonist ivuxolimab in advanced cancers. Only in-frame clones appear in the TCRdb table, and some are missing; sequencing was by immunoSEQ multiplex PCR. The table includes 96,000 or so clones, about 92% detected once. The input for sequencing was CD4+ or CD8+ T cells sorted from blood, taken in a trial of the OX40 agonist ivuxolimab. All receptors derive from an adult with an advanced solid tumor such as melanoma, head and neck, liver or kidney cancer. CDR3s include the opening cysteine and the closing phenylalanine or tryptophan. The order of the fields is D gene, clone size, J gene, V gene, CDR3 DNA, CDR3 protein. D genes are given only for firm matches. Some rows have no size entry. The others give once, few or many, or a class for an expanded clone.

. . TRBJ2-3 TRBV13 TGTGCCAGCAGCTCGGACAGTTCCACAGATACGCAGTATTTT CASSSDSSTDTQYF
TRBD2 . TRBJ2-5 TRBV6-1 TGTGCCAGCAGTCCAGCCAACGGGAGGGGGGAGACCCAGTACTTC CASSPANGRGETQYF
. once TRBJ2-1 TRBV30 TGTGCCTGGAAGACTCCCGGGGGCGATGAGCAGTTCTTC CAWKTPGGDEQFF
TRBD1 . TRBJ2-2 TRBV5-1 TGCGCCAGCAGCTTGGAAGGACAGGGGGCAACCGGGGAGCTGTTTTTT CASSLEGQGATGELFF
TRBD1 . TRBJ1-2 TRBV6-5 TGTGCCAGCAGACGGGGACAGGGGCTGGATGGCTACACCTTC CASRRGQGLDGYTF
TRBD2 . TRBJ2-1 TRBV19 TGTGCCAGTAGGACTAGCGGGAGGGCCGAGGTCTTAGGGCAGTTCTTC CASRTSGRAEVLGQFF
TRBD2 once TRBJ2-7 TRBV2 TGTGCCAGCAGCATCGGACTAGCGAACGAGCAGTACTTC CASSIGLANEQYF
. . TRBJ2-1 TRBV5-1 TGCGCCAGCAGCCCTATTAGCGTGAGCTCCTACAATGAGCAGTTCTTC CASSPISVSSYNEQFF
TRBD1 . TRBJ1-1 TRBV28 TGTGCCAGCAGTCATCGGACAGGGGTGGGGAACACTGAAGCTTTCTTT CASSHRTGVGNTEAFF
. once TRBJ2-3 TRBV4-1 TGCGCCAGCAGCCAGGTCCTAGGACGGTACACAGATACGCAGTATTTT CASSQVLGRYTDTQYF
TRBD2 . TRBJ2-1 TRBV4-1 TGCGCCAGCAGCCAAGACCCAGGACTAGCGGCCTCCTACAATGAGCAGTTCTTC CASSQDPGLAASYNEQFF
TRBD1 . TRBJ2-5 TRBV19 TGTGCCAGTAGTGTCACAGGGGGGAGGGAGACCCAGTACTTC CASSVTGGRETQYF
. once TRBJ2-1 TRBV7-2 TGTGCCAGCAGCTTAAACGGCGGGACGATCAATGAGCAGTTCTTC CASSLNGGTINEQFF
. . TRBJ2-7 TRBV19 TGTGCCAGTAGTATAGGGGGCAGGGCCTACGAGCAGTACTTC CASSIGGRAYEQYF
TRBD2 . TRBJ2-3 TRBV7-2 TGTGCCAGCAGAGCGGGAGTGGTGGATACGCAGTATTTT CASRAGVVDTQYF
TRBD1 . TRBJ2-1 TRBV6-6 TGTGCCAGCAGTTACATGGGACAGGGATATGAGCAGTTCTTC CASSYMGQGYEQFF
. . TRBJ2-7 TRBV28 TGTGCCAGCAGTACCTTCCAGGACGCCTACGAGCAGTACTTC CASSTFQDAYEQYF
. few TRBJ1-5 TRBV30 TGTGCCTGGAGTGTCCGGGGACGGCAGCCCCAGCATTTT CAWSVRGRQPQHF
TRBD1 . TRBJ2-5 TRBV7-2 TGTGCCAGCAGACGTGGGACAGGGGGCCAAGAGACCCAGTACTTC CASRRGTGGQETQYF
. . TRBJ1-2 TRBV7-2 TGTGCCAGCAGCTTAGAGGGGCAGTCTTTTCACACCTTC CASSLEGQSFHTF
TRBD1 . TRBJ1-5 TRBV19 TGTGCCAGTACCGCCGGGACAGGGTTCCGGCAGCCCCAGCATTTT CASTAGTGFRQPQHF
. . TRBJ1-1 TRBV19 TGTGCCAGTAGTATACGAGGGTTGAACACTGAAGCTTTCTTT CASSIRGLNTEAFF
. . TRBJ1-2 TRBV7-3 TGTGCCAGCAGCTTAGACCAGGGCGGCGGCTACACCTTC CASSLDQGGGYTF
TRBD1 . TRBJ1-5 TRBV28 TGTGCCAGCAGCACTTACGACAGGGGAGGAATTCAGCCCCAGCATTTT CASSTYDRGGIQPQHF
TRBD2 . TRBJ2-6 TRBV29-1 TGCAGCGTTCGGACGGGGGGAGGCTCTGGGGCCAACGTCCTGACTTTC CSVRTGGGSGANVLTF
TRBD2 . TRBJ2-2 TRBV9 TGTGCCAGCAGCGTAGTATGGGCTAGCGGGAGTACCGGGGAGCTGTTTTTT CASSVVWASGSTGELFF
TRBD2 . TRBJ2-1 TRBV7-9 TGTGCCAGCAGCCGCCCCCTAGCGGCCACCTACAATGAGCAGTTCTTC CASSRPLAATYNEQFF
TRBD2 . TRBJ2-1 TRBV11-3 TGTGCCAGCAGGCGGGGGGGACTAGCGGGAACCCACAATGAGCAGTTCTTC CASRRGGLAGTHNEQFF
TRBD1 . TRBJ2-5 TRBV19 TGTGCCAGTAGTATCAACAGGGGGGAGACCCAGTACTTC CASSINRGETQYF
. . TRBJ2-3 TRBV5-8 TGTGCCAGCAGCCACGCCTACAGGGTTGGCGCAGATACGCAGTATTTT CASSHAYRVGADTQYF
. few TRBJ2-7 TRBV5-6 TGTGCCAGCAGCTTGATGGGCTACGAGCAGTACTTC CASSLMGYEQYF
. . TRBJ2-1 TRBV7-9 TGTGCCAGCAGCTTAGACAGGTACAATGAGCAGTTCTTC CASSLDRYNEQFF
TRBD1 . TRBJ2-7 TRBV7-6 TGTGCCAGCAGCTTAGGGGACAGGGGGTTGGAGCAGTACTTC CASSLGDRGLEQYF
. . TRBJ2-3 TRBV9 TGTGCCAGCAGCGTAGAATTGCATCGCACAGATACGCAGTATTTT CASSVELHRTDTQYF
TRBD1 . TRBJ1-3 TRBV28 TGTGCCAGCAGTTCGTTCGGGACAGATGCTGGAAACACCATATATTTT CASSSFGTDAGNTIYF
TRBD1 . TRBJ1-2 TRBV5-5 TGTGCCAGCAGCTTGCGACAGGGAAGCTTCTATGGCTACACCTTC CASSLRQGSFYGYTF
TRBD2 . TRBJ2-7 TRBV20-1 TGCAGTGCCGGGACTAGCGGGCGCCATTTCTTC CSAGTSGRHFF
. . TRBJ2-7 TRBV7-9 TGTGCCAGCAGCTTAGGGTGGGACACCTTGGGTGAGCAGTACTTC CASSLGWDTLGEQYF
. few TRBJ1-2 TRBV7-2 TGTGCCAGCAGCTCCCGACAGGCCGCTAACTATGGCTACACCTTC CASSSRQAANYGYTF